This T cell receptor beta chain was sequenced during a study of T cell repertoires in cytomegalovirus infection. Study-level information: Public TCR beta signature analysis indicated the presence of both CMV infection and matching HLA type. General study results and limits: Cumulative frequency of public TCR beta families picked out carriers of CMV plus the relevant HLA. Clonotypes of TCR beta that were HLA-C-restricted and CMV-specific dominated the ex vivo response.

TCRdb re-analysed the reads in MiXCR, keeping a single row per CDR3 protein. Among about 130,000 distinct CDR3 sequences, 7% to 9.5% were seen once, and the ten largest hold around 10%. This clonotype was detected ten times or more. Its antigen is unknown. Specimen: PBMCs. The TCR sequence derives from a human donor in good health (CMV status not recorded). Some clones in this sample may be carry-over from other donors' samples.

The CDR3 nucleotides read TGTGCCAGCAGACCCTCCGGGACAGGGTATGGCTACACCTTC. Residues: CASRPSGTGYGYTF. The rearrangement uses TRBV28 and TRBJ1-2; 9 positions match TRBD1. V lost 6 bases, J lost 5 bases, and 7 bases stayed unmatched. CDR1 MDHEN and CDR2 SYDVKM come from the germline V gene. The length of the CDR3 is 14 residues.